These 21 T cell receptor beta chains were sequenced from one sample in a study of control samples from healthy donors and cancer patients. Assay used: immunoSEQ multiplex PCR; TCRdb lists only in-frame clones, some missing. The profile shows about 190,000 clones, about 90% of them singletons. Sequencing was carried out using blood. The receptors shown here come from a man aged 25 to 40 in good health.

This chain uses TRBV6-5 with TRBJ2-2; TRBD1 agrees at 8 bases. CDR1 is MNHEY, CDR2 SVGAGI, per germline. With V trimmed by 6 bases and J by 6 bases, 6 bases remained unmatched. The CDR3 is made up of 14 amino acids. The CDR3 loop is CASRLGQGPGELFF. The CDR3 DNA sequence: TGTGCCAGCAGACTCGGACAGGGCCCCGGGGAGCTGTTTTTT.

This chain uses TRBV29-1 with TRBJ1-5; possibly TRBD1 for D (5 bases). This CDR3 is built from 20 residues. V was shortened by 0 bases and J by 0 bases, with 24 bases between the two germline ends. Germline loops: CDR1 SQVTM, CDR2 ANQGSEA. CDR3: CSVEELSSGRQHYSNQPQHF. CDR3 in DNA: TGCAGCGTTGAAGAACTCTCATCGGGACGGCAACATTATAGCAATCAGCCCCAGCATTTT.

The gene calls are TRBV27 and TRBJ1-1; D remains unclear. The V gene lost 4 bases and the J gene lost 0 bases, with 6 bases spanning the gap. The CDR3 covers 13 residues. The germline CDR1 and CDR2 sequences are MNHEY and SMNVEV (reference sequence). The CDR3 reads CASSSGMNTEAFF. Here the CDR3 DNA reads TGTGCCAGCAGTTCTGGCATGAACACTGAAGCTTTCTTT.

The gene calls are TRBV3-1 (or the pseudogene TRBV3-2) and TRBJ1-2; 7 nucleotides line up with TRBD1. The germline V gene encodes CDR1 LGHDT and CDR2 YNNKEL (reference sequence). V lost 5 bases and J lost 5; bases outside the gene matches: 5. This CDR3 is 13 amino acids long. The chain's CDR3 is CASSFTGAYGYTF. The DNA for the CDR3 is TGTGCCAGCAGCTTTACAGGGGCGTATGGCTACACCTTC.

The chain links TRBV7-9 to TRBJ1-1; D remains ambiguous. Between the trimmed V and J ends, which lost 1 base and 1 base, there was a span of 10 bases. In germline, CDR1 is SEHNR, CDR2 FQNEAQ (reference sequence). The CDR3 has 15 amino acids. As DNA, the CDR3 is TGTGCCAGCAGCTTAGGTGGATCCCCGAACACTGAAGCTTTCTTT. This codes for CASSLGGSPNTEAFF.

The chain recombines TRBV3-1 (or the pseudogene TRBV3-2) with TRBJ2-7; the match to TRBD1 covers 9 bases. Germline CDR1 and CDR2: LGHDT and YNNKEL (reference sequence). Unmatched junction bases numbered 4, after V lost 4 bases and J lost 3 bases. This CDR3 is 14 amino acids long. For the CDR3, the DNA is TGTGCCAGCAGCCGGGACAGGGTCCGCTACGAGCAGTACTTC. Amino acids: CASSRDRVRYEQYF.

This rearrangement joins TRBV24-1 to TRBJ1-5; D is perhaps TRBD1 (5 bases). Trimming stripped 9 bases from V and 5 bases from J, with 10 bases between. Germline V lookup: CDR1 KGHDR, CDR2 SFDVKD. The CDR3 length is 12 residues. The CDR3 sequence is CATSSGDQPQHF. CDR3 sequence (DNA): TGTGCCACCTCTTCGGGGGATCAGCCCCAGCATTTT.

The V call is TRBV5-1, the J call TRBJ1-4; 7 bases agree with TRBD1. Trimming at V came to 4 bases and at J to 2 bases, leaving 2 bases not matched to a gene. This CDR3 has 14 residues. Germline V gene lookup returns CDR1 SGHRS and CDR2 YFSETQ. CDR3 residues: CASSPDRTNEKLFF. The CDR3 nucleotides are TGCGCCAGCAGCCCGGACAGGACTAATGAAAAACTGTTTTTT.

The genes are TRBV5-3 and TRBJ1-2; D is unclear. Being an ORF, TRBV5-3 has a function that is uncertain. Trimming pared 4 bases from V and 3 bases from J, leaving 16 bases between. This CDR3 spans 15 amino acids. DNA for the CDR3: TGTGCCAGAAGCAGGCCCGGTAGGGCGGACTATGGCTACACCTTC. Protein: CARSRPGRADYGYTF.

This sequence joins TRBV30 and TRBJ2-1, with TRBD2 as a possible D gene (6 bases). Germline V lookup: CDR1 GTSNPN, CDR2 SVGIG (reference sequence). This CDR3 is built from 15 residues. The V and J ends lost 2 bases and 1 base respectively, with 12 bases between them. Written as DNA, the CDR3 is TGTGCCTGGAGTACCGCAGGGAGGTCCTACAATGAGCAGTTCTTC. It translates to CAWSTAGRSYNEQFF.

The rearrangement links TRBV19 to TRBJ2-1; 9 bases align to TRBD2. The J segment lost 0 bases and the V segment lost 7 bases, leaving 7 bases of the junction unmatched. CDR3 size: 16 residues. Germline lookup yields CDR1 LNHDA and CDR2 SQIVND (reference sequence). The CDR3 bases are TGTGCCAGTAAAGCTAGCGGGGCTAGCTCCTACAATGAGCAGTTCTTC. Translated: CASKASGASSYNEQFF.

The J gene is TRBJ2-3, the V gene TRBV5-6; D uncertain. Trimming shortened V by 2 bases and J by 4 bases, and 8 bases separated the two germline ends. This CDR3 contains 13 residues. From germline, CDR1 is SGHDT and CDR2 YYEEEE. CDR3 in amino acids: CASSFSSSDTQYF. CDR3 in DNA: TGTGCCAGCAGCTTCTCGAGTTCAGATACGCAGTATTTT.

This chain connects TRBV7-2 to TRBJ1-2; D gene ambiguous. The CDR3 is made up of 14 amino acids. Per the germline V gene, CDR1 is SGHTA and CDR2 is FQGNSA. The V and J ends lost 1 base and 2 bases respectively, with 8 bases between them. The CDR3 protein is CASSLGRGNYGYTF. The CDR3 coding sequence is TGTGCCAGCAGCTTAGGCCGCGGGAACTATGGCTACACCTTC. The entire variable domain, with the rest obtained from reference TRBV7-2 and TRBJ1-2, is as follows: GAGVSQSPSNKVTEKGKDVELRCDPISGHTALYWYRQSLGQGLEFLIYFQGNSAPDKSGLPSDRFSAERTGGSVSTLTIQRTQQEDSAVYLCASSLGRGNYGYTFGSGTRLTVV.

The chain is built from TRBV6-5 and TRBJ2-3, with 8 bases that match TRBD2. This CDR3 is 16 amino acids long. The junction had 11 bases not matched to a gene; V was cut back by 4 bases and J by 5 bases. Germline V gene lookup returns CDR1 MNHEY and CDR2 SVGAGI. The CDR3 protein is CASSFADGGAQDTQYF. In nucleotides, the CDR3 is TGTGCCAGCAGTTTCGCCGACGGGGGGGCACAAGATACGCAGTATTTT.

The chain recombines TRBV18 with TRBJ1-5; no clear D gene. CDR1 and CDR2 from the germline V gene are KGHSH and LQKENI. The CDR3 runs 15 residues. V lost 6 bases and J 1 base, leaving 13 bases between the germline ends. CDR3 sequence (DNA): TGTGCCAGCTCGAAGGAGGCAGCAAGCAATCAGCCCCAGCATTTT. It specifies CASSKEAASNQPQHF.

The DNA for the CDR3 is TGCAGCGTCCGTTTAAGGACGAACACTGAAGCTTTCTTT. Protein: CSVRLRTNTEAFF. The chain couples TRBV29-1 to TRBJ1-1; D unclear. The CDR3 totals 13 residues. The germline CDR1 and CDR2 sequences are SQVTM and ANQGSEA. V lost 6 bases and J 1 base, leaving 12 bases between the germline ends.

The chain carries TRBV2 and TRBJ1-4; TRBD1 agrees at 7 bases. Germline V gene data show CDR1 as SNHLY and CDR2 as FYNNEI. V lost 3 bases to trimming and J lost 5 bases; unmatched junction nucleotides: 6. This CDR3 is 15 amino acids long. The CDR3 coding sequence is TGTGCCAGCAGTGAGACGGGACAGCGGAATGAAAAACTGTTTTTT. Protein: CASSETGQRNEKLFF.

The rearrangement links TRBV7-8 to TRBJ1-6; D might be TRBD1 (6 bases). CDR1 SGHVS and CDR2 FQNEAQ come from the germline V gene. This CDR3 contains 16 residues. The V end was cut by 5 bases, the J end by 10 bases, with 21 bases between. The DNA of the CDR3 is TGTGCCAGCAGCCCGGGGGGGCAGTTTATCCAATCACCCCTCCACTTT. The encoded protein is CASSPGGQFIQSPLHF.

This sequence joins TRBV11-3 and TRBJ2-6; no definite D call. The CDR3 covers 14 residues. The V end lost 4 bases, the J end lost 0 bases, and 4 bases lay between the germline ends. The germline V gene has CDR1 SGHNT and CDR2 YENEEA. Written as DNA, the CDR3 is TGTGCCAGCAGCTATGCCTCTGGGGCCAACGTCCTGACTTTC. Its protein is CASSYASGANVLTF.

The chain couples TRBV4-1 to TRBJ1-4; 10 bases agree with TRBD1. The germline V gene encodes CDR1 MGHRA and CDR2 YSYEKL. The CDR3 extends over 17 amino acids. The J segment lost 0 bases and the V segment lost 4 bases, leaving 5 bases of the junction unmatched. The CDR3: CASSPDRGPSTNEKLFF. The CDR3 DNA reads as TGCGCCAGCAGCCCTGACAGGGGGCCCTCAACTAATGAAAAACTGTTTTTT.

V usage is TRBV2 and J usage is TRBJ1-3, with D possibly TRBD1 on 6 matching bases. Germline lookup yields CDR1 SNHLY and CDR2 FYNNEI. The CDR3 extends over 16 amino acids. The ends were cut back, 5 bases at V and 0 bases at J, with 14 bases in the middle. The CDR3 loop reads CASSSTGLSSGNTIYF. The CDR3 DNA follows: TGTGCCAGCAGTTCGACAGGCCTCAGCTCTGGAAACACCATATATTTT. Full variable domain (outside the CDR3, taken from reference TRBV2 and TRBJ1-3): EPEVTQTPSHQVTQMGQEVILRCVPISNHLYFYWYRQILGQKVEFLVSFYNNEISEKSEIFDDQFSVERPDGSNFTLKIRSTKLEDSAMYFCASSSTGLSSGNTIYFGEGSWLTVV.